Below, 12 T cell receptor beta chains from the same sample are listed, as sequenced in a study of early stage breast cancer tumors. Using immunoSEQ multiplex PCR, the repertoire was profiled, and TCRdb retains in-frame clones only, with some absent. The sample consists of approximately 33,000 clones, around 75% of them appearing once. Sequencing was performed on blood. These receptors came from a person aged 35-55 years with breast cancer.

V and J are TRBV14 and TRBJ2-7, with D uncertain. The CDR3 runs to 14 residues. Germline V gene data show CDR1 as SGHDN and CDR2 as FVKESK. V gave up 0 bases and J gave up 4 bases, with 10 bases separating them. This CDR3 is CASSQDMSLYEQYF. CDR3 DNA sequence: TGTGCCAGCAGCCAAGATATGTCCCTATACGAGCAGTACTTC.

The chain uses TRBV5-1 and TRBJ2-3; 14 bases line up with TRBD2. The trim removed 8 bases at V and 4 bases at J, leaving 12 bases unmatched. CDR1 is SGHRS, CDR2 YFSETQ, per germline. The CDR3 is 17 amino acids. CDR3: CASGTSGSLRPADTQYF. The CDR3 nucleotides read TGCGCCAGTGGGACTAGCGGGAGCCTACGCCCGGCAGATACGCAGTATTTT.

The CDR3 is CASSFQGGEGTEAFF. CDR3 bases: TGTGCCAGCAGCTTTCAGGGGGGGGAGGGAACTGAAGCTTTCTTT. This chain joins TRBV5-4 and TRBJ1-1; 7 nucleotides match TRBD1. The CDR3 spans 15 residues. Germline V lookup: CDR1 SGHNT, CDR2 YYREEE (reference sequence). The ends lost 2 bases at V and 5 bases at J; junction bases unmatched: 9.

The chain links TRBV5-4 to TRBJ1-5; D may be TRBD1 (5 bases). Trimming took off 0 bases at V and 4 bases at J, with 8 bases between the two ends. Per germline, CDR1 SGHNT and CDR2 YYREEE (reference sequence). The CDR3 length is 14 residues. DNA for the CDR3: TGTGCCAGCAGCTTGGGCGGGACGAATCAGCCCCAGCATTTT. Translated, it gives CASSLGGTNQPQHF.

This rearrangement joins TRBV5-6 to TRBJ1-5, with TRBD1 matching 8 bases. The CDR3 sequence is 14 residues long. Germline V CDR1 and CDR2: SGHDT, YYEEEE. The trim removed 6 bases at V and 7 bases at J, leaving 9 bases unmatched. As DNA, the CDR3 is TGTGCCAGCACCCTAGGACAGGGAGGACAGCCCCAGCATTTT. Amino acid sequence: CASTLGQGGQPQHF.

This chain uses TRBV5-1 with TRBJ2-5; 13 positions agree with TRBD2. Germline trimming cut 0 bases from V and 2 bases from J; bases unmatched to any gene: 10. This CDR3 spans 19 amino acids. Germline-derived CDR1 and CDR2 are SGHRS and YFSETQ. Here the CDR3 reads CASSLVPGLAGVTQETQYF. The CDR3 DNA reads TGCGCCAGCAGCTTGGTTCCAGGACTAGCGGGAGTTACGCAAGAGACCCAGTACTTC. The whole variable domain, remainder taken from reference TRBV5-1 and TRBJ2-5, is KAGVTQTPRYLIKTRGQQVTLSCSPISGHRSVSWYQQTPGQGLQFLFEYFSETQRNKGNFPGRFSGRQFSNSRSEMNVSTLELGDSALYLCASSLVPGLAGVTQETQYFGPGTRLLVL.

Only a few counts were recorded for this clone. This rearrangement joins TRBV4-2 to TRBJ2-1; D is perhaps TRBD2 (5 bases). V gave up 4 bases and J gave up 1 base, with 14 bases separating them. The CDR3 extends over 16 amino acids. The germline gives CDR1 LGHNA, CDR2 YNFKEQ. For the CDR3, the DNA is TGTGCCAGCAGCCTGGAACCACTAGGATCCTACAATGAGCAGTTCTTC. It encodes CASSLEPLGSYNEQFF.

The chain is built from TRBV11-1 and TRBJ2-1, with unresolved D. CDR1 is SGHAT and CDR2 is FQDESV in the germline V gene (reference sequence). V was shortened by 1 base and J by 8 bases, with 9 bases between the two germline ends. The length of the CDR3 is 13 residues. For the CDR3, the DNA is TGTGCCAGCAGCTTAGGGCCAAAGGATGAGCAGTTCTTC. It yields the protein CASSLGPKDEQFF. Full variable domain (missing parts from reference TRBV11-1 and TRBJ2-1): EAEVAQSPRYKITEKSQAVAFWCDPISGHATLYWYRQILGQGPELLVQFQDESVVDDSQLPKDRFSAERLKGVDSTLKIQPAELGDSAMYLCASSLGPKDEQFFGPGTRLTVL.

The rearrangement links TRBV15 to TRBJ2-1, with 11 bases that match TRBD2. This CDR3 region has 15 residues. Germline CDR1 is LNHNV and CDR2 is YYDKDF (reference sequence). Germline trimming cut 5 bases from V and 10 bases from J; bases unmatched to any gene: 10. DNA for the CDR3: TGTGCCACCAGCGGACGACTAGCGGGAAGATTCGAGCAGTTCTTC. Protein sequence: CATSGRLAGRFEQFF.

The chain recombines TRBV6-4 with TRBJ1-5; tentatively, D is TRBD1 (6 bases). This CDR3 is 16 amino acids long. V lost 8 bases and J 2 bases, leaving 19 bases between the germline ends. Germline loops: CDR1 MRHNA, CDR2 SNTAGT. CDR3 region: CASPGARGVGNQPQHF. The CDR3 bases are TGTGCCAGCCCAGGGGCGCGGGGGGTCGGCAATCAGCCCCAGCATTTT.

The chain joins TRBV28 to TRBJ1-1, with 9 nucleotides matching TRBD1. V shed 10 bases and J 7 bases; nucleotides not matched to a gene: 10. The CDR3 has 13 residues. CDR1 is MDHEN and CDR2 is SYDVKM in the germline V gene. For the CDR3, the DNA is TGTGCCATCCGACAGGGGGTCTTCCGTGAAGCTTTCTTT. It translates to CAIRQGVFREAFF. Drawing the rest from reference TRBV28 and TRBJ1-1, the complete variable domain is DVKVTQSSRYLVKRTGEKVFLECVQDMDHENMFWYRQDPGLGLRLIYFSYDVKMKEKGDIPEGYSVSREKKERFSLILESASTNQTSMYLCAIRQGVFREAFFGQGTRLTVV.

This clone was seen a few times. The rearrangement links TRBV5-4 to TRBJ2-7, with 8 bases aligning to TRBD2. Trimming removed 1 base from V and 4 bases from J; junction bases left unmatched: 7. This CDR3 has 15 amino acids. CDR1 is SGHNT, CDR2 YYREEE, per germline (reference sequence). The CDR3 coding sequence is TGTGCCAGCAGCTTGTTTGCGGGACTAGGGTACGAGCAGTACTTC. Amino acid sequence: CASSLFAGLGYEQYF.